This TCR beta chain is from a study of shared clonotypes between healthy human individuals. As for the study in general: CD8 memory received one plate per donor, CD8 naive two, CD4 memory three and CD4 naive three.

This CDR3 contains 18 residues. Germline CDR1 and CDR2: LNHDA and SQIVND (reference sequence). Deletions cut 7 bases from V and 6 bases from J, with 29 bases between. Donors were healthy HIV-negative adults without recent acute infections or vaccinations. Produced via immunoSEQ multiplex PCR; TCRdb's table is partial and in-frame only. The sample yields approximately 320,000 clones, around 74% seen once. The V and J genes are TRBV19 and TRBJ2-3, with D possibly TRBD2 on 6 matching bases. Sequenced: memory CD4+ T cells sorted from blood. Sample subset: CD45RA-negative fraction. The clonotype originates from a man aged 30-40 years in good health. The CDR3 loop reads CASTTSLIGLVEGDTQYF. The CDR3 bases are TGTGCCAGTACCACGAGTTTGATAGGTCTTGTGGAGGGGGATACGCAGTATTTT.